These 10 T cell receptor beta chains originate from one sample sequenced in a study of human T cells and chemical hapten exposure. TCRdb independently ran MiXCR on the RACE reads; one entry per CDR3 protein. The sample comprises tens of thousands of distinct CDR3 sequences, around 15% of which are singletons, and roughly 4.5% rests with the top ten. As to time point: pre-sensitization, week 0. The sample's treatment: therapeutic diphenylcyclopropenone sensitization with weekly scalp DPC. The input for sequencing was whole blood, taken in connection with sensitization to the hapten diphenylcyclopropenone (DPC). These receptors were collected from a woman in her forties or fifties with alopecia areata. Some clones in this sample may be carry-over from other donors' samples.

This clonotype has a handful of counts. J is TRBJ2-1 and V is TRBV20-1, with TRBD1 as a possible D gene (5 bases). Germline V gene sequence: CDR1 DFQATT, CDR2 SNEGSKA (reference sequence). The V and J ends lost 3 bases and 1 base respectively, with 13 bases between them. This CDR3 is 15 amino acids long. CDR3 in DNA: TGCAGTGCTAGTGCAGGGCCATTTTCCTACAATGAGCAGTTCTTC. It yields the protein CSASAGPFSYNEQFF.

This clonotype was detected only a few times. The chain joins TRBV7-2 to TRBJ2-5, with 9 bases that match TRBD2. Germline V lookup: CDR1 SGHTA, CDR2 FQGNSA. The CDR3 has 15 amino acids. J lost 0 bases, V lost 4 bases, and 3 bases had no gene match. The CDR3 reads CASSSAGGYQETQYF. The DNA for the CDR3 is TGTGCCAGCAGCTCGGCGGGGGGGTACCAAGAGACCCAGTACTTC.

V gene TRBV5-5 combines with J gene TRBJ2-7; D call uncertain. In germline, CDR1 is SGHKS, CDR2 YYEKEE (reference sequence). This CDR3 region has 17 residues. V was shortened by 0 bases and J by 2 bases, with 18 bases between the two germline ends. In DNA, the CDR3 is TGTGCCAGCAGCTTGGAAATCGGTTTTGCCAGTACCTACGAGCAGTACTTC. Encoded protein: CASSLEIGFASTYEQYF. Drawing the rest from reference TRBV5-5 and TRBJ2-7, the complete variable domain is DAGVTQSPTHLIKTRGQQVTLRCSPISGHKSVSWYQQVLGQGPQFIFQYYEKEERGRGNFPDRFSARQFPNYSSELNVNALLLGDSALYLCASSLEIGFASTYEQYFGPGTRLTVT.

V gene TRBV5-4 combines with J gene TRBJ1-1, with D unclear. The ends were cut back, 0 bases at V and 7 bases at J, with 19 bases in the middle. Germline CDR1 and CDR2: SGHNT and YYREEE (reference sequence). The CDR3 has 16 amino acids. The CDR3 here is CASSLVPFLDANEAFF. The DNA of the CDR3 is TGTGCCAGCAGCTTGGTGCCCTTTCTTGACGCGAATGAAGCTTTCTTT.

This clonotype was seen repeatedly, ten times or more. The V and J genes are TRBV2 and TRBJ2-5, with 7 bases fitting TRBD2. J was trimmed by 5 bases and V by 7 bases; bases with no gene match: 16. Germline V gene data show CDR1 as SNHLY and CDR2 as FYNNEI. The CDR3 spans 16 residues. In DNA, the CDR3 is TGTGCCAGCACCCCCAGCAGCGGGATAATTGGTGAGACCCAGTACTTC. Its protein product is CASTPSSGIIGETQYF.

Ten or more counts support this clonotype. This rearrangement joins TRBV20-1 to TRBJ1-4; perhaps TRBD1 as D (5 bases). CDR3 length: 14 residues. Germline values: CDR1 DFQATT, CDR2 SNEGSKA (reference sequence). With 6 bases removed from V and 0 bases from J, the gap between germline ends came to 11 bases. The CDR3 region is CSALQGATNEKLFF. The DNA for the CDR3 is TGCAGTGCATTGCAGGGTGCAACTAATGAAAAACTGTTTTTT.

V gene TRBV15 combines with J gene TRBJ2-7, with D unresolved. The CDR3 spans 13 residues. V lost 4 bases to trimming and J lost 0 bases, with 7 bases between them. The germline gives CDR1 LNHNV, CDR2 YYDKDF (reference sequence). The CDR3 region has the DNA TGTGCCACCAGCACCGGATACTCCTACGAGCAGTACTTC. Its protein product is CATSTGYSYEQYF. The full variable domain, in which reference TRBV15 and TRBJ2-7 provide the parts outside the CDR3, is DAMVIQNPRYQVTQFGKPVTLSCSQTLNHNVMYWYQQKSSQAPKLLFHYYDKDFNNEADTPDNFQSRRPNTSFCFLDIRSPGLGDTAMYLCATSTGYSYEQYFGPGTRLTVT.

The chain couples TRBV15 to TRBJ2-2, with TRBD2 matching over 11 bases. CDR1 and CDR2 from the germline V gene are LNHNV and YYDKDF (reference sequence). The CDR3 is 17 residues long. With 2 bases clipped from V and 5 bases from J, the junction kept 7 bases outside the gene matches. The CDR3 sequence: CATSRTTSGSVTGELFF. CDR3 nucleotides: TGTGCCACCAGCAGAACAACTAGCGGGAGTGTAACCGGGGAGCTGTTTTTT.

The chain couples TRBV20-1 to TRBJ1-4; D unresolved. CDR1 and CDR2 from the germline V gene are DFQATT and SNEGSKA (reference sequence). The ends were cut back, 3 bases at V and 0 bases at J, with 11 bases in the middle. The CDR3 has 15 amino acids. The CDR3 coding sequence is TGCAGTGCTAGGTCCAACCCAGCAACTAATGAAAAACTGTTTTTT. Its protein product is CSARSNPATNEKLFF.

This clonotype occurred many times. This chain connects TRBV9 to TRBJ2-3, with D uncertain. V was cut by 0 bases and J by 2 bases, with 4 bases left in between. CDR3 length equals 13 residues. CDR1 and CDR2 (germline): SGDLS, YYNGEE. CDR3 region: CASSVEPTDTQYF. DNA of the CDR3: TGTGCCAGCAGCGTAGAACCCACAGATACGCAGTATTTT.